The 7 T cell receptor beta chains below come from one sample, sequenced in a study of PD-1 blockade in classical Hodgkin lymphoma. Time point meaning: cycle 4 day 1 (C4D1), after five to seven weeks of nivolumab. Patients all relapsed after autologous stem cell transplantation, and there was variation in brentuximab vedotin exposure. Assay: immunoSEQ multiplex PCR; the TCRdb copy retains only in-frame clones and omits some. Found here are approximately 61,000 clones, about 90% of them singletons; the top ten hold roughly 8.8%. This specimen was peripheral blood mononuclear cells (PBMCs), taken before the fourth cycle of nivolumab. These receptors all stem from a human donor with classical Hodgkin lymphoma.

The genes are TRBV11-2 and TRBJ2-2; D is ambiguous. This CDR3 spans 15 amino acids. V was shortened by 1 base and J by 8 bases, with 14 bases between the two germline ends. The germline CDR1 and CDR2 sequences are SGHAT and FQNNGV. CDR3: CASSLVWADPGELFF. The DNA of the CDR3 is TGTGCCAGCAGCTTAGTGTGGGCCGACCCTGGGGAGCTGTTTTTT.

The chain links TRBV29-1 to TRBJ2-7; 10 bases line up with TRBD1. This CDR3 region has 12 residues. Germline-derived CDR1 and CDR2 are SQVTM and ANQGSEA. V was clipped by 7 bases and J by 4 bases; unmatched bases: 4. DNA for the CDR3: TGCAGCGCCCGGGACAGGGGTTACGAGCAGTACTTC. Its protein is CSARDRGYEQYF.

In the case of this clone: It is unclear where the CDR3 begins or ends on the DNA, so no DNA is shown, and the CDR3 is as TCRdb lists it. The genes are TRBV5-1 and TRBJ2-5. CDR1 is SGHRS, CDR2 YFSETQ, per germline. From its first to its last residue, the CDR3 has 13 amino acids. This CDR3 is CASSFGPGETQYF.

Written as DNA, the CDR3 is TGTGCCAGCAGTGAAGCGCTGAGGGCCACTGAAGCTTTCTTT. Its translation: CASSEALRATEAFF. This chain joins TRBV6-1 and TRBJ1-1; D unclear. Germline assignment: CDR1 MNHNS and CDR2 SASEGT. This CDR3 has 14 amino acids. Trimming removed 0 bases from V and 4 bases from J, with 9 bases in between.

In the case of this clone: The junction departs from germline at one end; a sequencing error may be responsible. V usage is TRBV2 and J usage is TRBJ2-1; tentative D call: TRBD1 (5 bases). The CDR3 sequence is 11 residues long. Germline V CDR1 and CDR2: SNHLY, FYNNEI. The CDR3 region is CAGRAANEQFF. DNA of the CDR3: TGTGCCGGCAGGGCTGCGAATGAGCAGTTCTTC.

The rearrangement links TRBV2 to TRBJ2-1, with 9 bases aligning to TRBD1. CDR1 SNHLY and CDR2 FYNNEI come from the germline V gene. Germline trimming cut 8 bases from V and 5 bases from J; bases unmatched to any gene: 4. The CDR3 consists of 13 residues. CDR3 loop: CASRRTGDNEQFF. CDR3 in DNA: TGTGCCAGCCGCCGGACAGGGGACAATGAGCAGTTCTTC.

The chain joins TRBV28 to TRBJ1-2; TRBD1 agrees at 7 bases. The CDR3 extends over 17 amino acids. Germline loops: CDR1 MDHEN, CDR2 SYDVKM. J lost 3 bases, V lost 6 bases, and 16 bases had no gene match. The CDR3 DNA sequence: TGTGCCAGCAGCGACCCACGACGACAGGGTGGGTACTATGGCTACACCTTC. Protein product: CASSDPRRQGGYYGYTF.